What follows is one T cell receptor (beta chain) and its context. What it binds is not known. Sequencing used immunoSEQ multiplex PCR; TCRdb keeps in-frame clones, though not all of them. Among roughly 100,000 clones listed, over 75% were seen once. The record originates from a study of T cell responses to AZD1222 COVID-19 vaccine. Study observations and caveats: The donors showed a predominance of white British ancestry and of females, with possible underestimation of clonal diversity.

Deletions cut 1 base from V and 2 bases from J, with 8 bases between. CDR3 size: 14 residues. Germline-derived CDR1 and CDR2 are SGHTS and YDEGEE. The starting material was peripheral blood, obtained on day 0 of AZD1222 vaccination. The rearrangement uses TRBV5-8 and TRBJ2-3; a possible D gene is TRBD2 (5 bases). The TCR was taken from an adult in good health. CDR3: CASSLTRTTDTQYF. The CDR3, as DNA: TGTGCCAGCAGCTTGACTAGGACCACAGATACGCAGTATTTT.